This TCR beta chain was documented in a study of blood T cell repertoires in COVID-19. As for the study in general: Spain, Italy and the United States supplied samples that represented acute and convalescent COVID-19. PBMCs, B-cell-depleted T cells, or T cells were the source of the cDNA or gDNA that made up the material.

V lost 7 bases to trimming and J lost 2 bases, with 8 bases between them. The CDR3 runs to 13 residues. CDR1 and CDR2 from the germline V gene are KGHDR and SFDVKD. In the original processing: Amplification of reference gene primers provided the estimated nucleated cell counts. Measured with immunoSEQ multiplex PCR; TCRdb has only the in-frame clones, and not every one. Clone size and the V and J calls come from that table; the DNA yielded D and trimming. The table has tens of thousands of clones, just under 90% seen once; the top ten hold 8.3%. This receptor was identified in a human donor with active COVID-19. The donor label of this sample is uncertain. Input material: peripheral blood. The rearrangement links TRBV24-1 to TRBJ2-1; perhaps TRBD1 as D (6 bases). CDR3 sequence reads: CATRDRTYNEQFF. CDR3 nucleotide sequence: TGTGCCACCAGGGACAGAACCTACAATGAGCAGTTCTTC.